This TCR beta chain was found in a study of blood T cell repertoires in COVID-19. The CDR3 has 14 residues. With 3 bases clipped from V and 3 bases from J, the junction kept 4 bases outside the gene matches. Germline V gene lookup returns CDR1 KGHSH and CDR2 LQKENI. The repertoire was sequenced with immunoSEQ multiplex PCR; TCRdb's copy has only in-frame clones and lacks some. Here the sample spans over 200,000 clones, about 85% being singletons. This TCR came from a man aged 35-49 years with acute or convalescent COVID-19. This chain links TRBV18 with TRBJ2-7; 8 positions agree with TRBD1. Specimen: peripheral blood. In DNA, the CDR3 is TGTGCCAGCTCACCCGGGACAGGCTTCTACGAGCAGTACTTC. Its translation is CASSPGTGFYEQYF. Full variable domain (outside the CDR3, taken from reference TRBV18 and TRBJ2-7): NAGVMQNPRHLVRRRGQEARLRCSPMKGHSHVYWYRQLPEEGLKFMVYLQKENIIDESGMPKERFSAEFPKEGPSILRIQQVVRGDSAAYFCASSPGTGFYEQYFGPGTRLTVT.